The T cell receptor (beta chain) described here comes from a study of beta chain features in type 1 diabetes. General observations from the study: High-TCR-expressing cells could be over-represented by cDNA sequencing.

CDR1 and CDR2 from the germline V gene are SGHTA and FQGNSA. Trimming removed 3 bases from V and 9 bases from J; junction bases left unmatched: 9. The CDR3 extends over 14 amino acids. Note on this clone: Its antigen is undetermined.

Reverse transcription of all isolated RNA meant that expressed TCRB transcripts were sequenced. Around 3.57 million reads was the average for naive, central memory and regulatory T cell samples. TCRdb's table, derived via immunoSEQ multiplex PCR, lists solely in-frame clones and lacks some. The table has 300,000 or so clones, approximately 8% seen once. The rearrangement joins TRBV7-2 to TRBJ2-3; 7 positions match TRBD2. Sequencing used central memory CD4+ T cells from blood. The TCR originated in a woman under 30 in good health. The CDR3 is CASSFGLVLGTQYF. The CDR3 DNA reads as TGTGCCAGCAGCTTCGGACTAGTCCTCGGAACGCAGTATTTT.